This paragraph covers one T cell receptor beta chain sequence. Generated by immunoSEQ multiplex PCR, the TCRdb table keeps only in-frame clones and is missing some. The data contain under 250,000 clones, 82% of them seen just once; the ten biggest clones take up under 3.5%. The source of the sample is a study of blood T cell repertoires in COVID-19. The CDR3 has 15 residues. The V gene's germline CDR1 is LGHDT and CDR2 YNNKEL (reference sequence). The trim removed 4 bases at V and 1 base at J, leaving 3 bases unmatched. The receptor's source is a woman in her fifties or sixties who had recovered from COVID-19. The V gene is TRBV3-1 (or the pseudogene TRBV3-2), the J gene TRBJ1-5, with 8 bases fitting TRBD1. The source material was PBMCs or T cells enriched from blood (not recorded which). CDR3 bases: TGTGCCAGCAGCCCGACAGGGGAAAGCAATCAGCCCCAGCATTTT. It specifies CASSPTGESNQPQHF.